Below, one T cell receptor (beta chain) is given with its context. The CDR3 is 14 residues long. Between the trimmed V and J ends, which lost 7 bases and 0 bases, there was a span of 9 bases. CDR1 MNHNY and CDR2 SVGAGI come from the germline V gene (reference sequence). These data belong to a study of T cell changes during pregnancy in multiple sclerosis. The assay was immunoSEQ multiplex PCR, and TCRdb's table has in-frame clones only and misses some. The sample records approximately 61,000 clones, approximately 85% being singletons. The chain employs TRBV6-6 and TRBJ2-2, with D maybe TRBD2 (6 bases). This clonotype was sampled from a female donor with multiple sclerosis, enrolled in a pregnancy study. Specimen: peripheral blood, collected in the first trimester of pregnancy. The CDR3 coding sequence is TGTGCCAGCAAGCGGGTAGCGAACACCGGGGAGCTGTTTTTT. As protein: CASKRVANTGELFF.